The 9 T cell receptor beta chains in this list originate from one sample, sequenced in a study of T cells in Graves' hyperthyroidism and ophthalmopathy (dated by TCRdb to between 2017 and 2020). The library was generated by multiplex PCR. Sequencing was carried out with an Illumina HiSeq 2000. TCR beta CDR3 regions were amplified from RNA transcripts. The first round of RT-PCR for the TCR CDR3 was performed with the HTBI primer set and the Qiagen OneStep RT-PCR kit. The raw public data were reprocessed by TCRdb itself: fastp quality trimming at Q25, MiXCR clonotype calling, in-frame beta chains only. Identical CDR3 protein sequences are pooled into one entry, listed with their most common genes and DNA. The sample contains 150,000 or so distinct CDR3 sequences, 22% of them found a single time. Of the sample, over 60% is held by the ten largest clones. The sequencing input was blood. These receptors all come from a woman between 50 and 59 years old with Graves' hyperthyroidism that later progressed to Graves' ophthalmopathy.

This clonotype was counted at least ten times. This rearrangement joins TRBV27 to TRBJ2-7; D is undetermined. The V end lost 0 bases, the J end lost 5 bases, and 8 bases lay between the germline ends. Per germline, CDR1 MNHEY and CDR2 SMNVEV (reference sequence). The CDR3 length is 13 residues. CDR3 loop: CASSLSRNNEQYF. In DNA, the CDR3 is TGTGCCAGCAGTTTATCGAGGAACAACGAGCAGTACTTC.

The rearrangement links TRBV12-3 or TRBV12-4 to TRBJ2-7; 9 bases fit TRBD2. This CDR3 has 15 residues. Trimming removed 5 bases from V and 0 bases from J; junction bases left unmatched: 5. Here the CDR3 reads CASSHRLADSYEQYF. The CDR3 region has the DNA TGTGCCAGCAGTCATCGACTAGCGGACTCCTACGAGCAGTACTTC.

There are many counts of this clonotype. V and J are TRBV6-1 and TRBJ2-7; no reliable D call. Trimming cost V 0 bases and J 6 bases, with 6 bases left between them. Germline CDR1 reads MNHNS; CDR2 reads SASEGT. This CDR3 region has 12 residues. The CDR3 loop reads CASSEAGFEQYF. The CDR3 DNA reads TGTGCCAGCAGTGAAGCGGGGTTCGAGCAGTACTTC.

This clonotype was observed a few times. The chain recombines TRBV5-5 with TRBJ2-7, with D perhaps being TRBD1 or TRBD2 (5 bases each). There are 14 residues in the CDR3. V was cut by 4 bases and J by 6 bases, with 17 bases left in between. Germline V gene data show CDR1 as SGHKS and CDR2 as YYEKEE (reference sequence). The DNA for the CDR3 is TGTGCCAGCAGCCCCGGGGTGGGGGTGGGCGAGCAGTACTTC. Amino acids: CASSPGVGVGEQYF.

A few counts support this clonotype. CDR3 region: CASSFTSSYNEQFF. Here the CDR3 DNA reads TGTGCCAGCAGCTTCACTTCTTCCTACAATGAGCAGTTCTTC. The chain combines TRBV7-9 with TRBJ2-1, with unresolved D. With 3 bases removed from V and 1 base from J, the gap between germline ends came to 7 bases. Germline CDR1 reads SEHNR; CDR2 reads FQNEAQ (reference sequence). The CDR3 runs 14 residues.

As DNA, the CDR3 is TGCAGTGCCGCTGGGACTGGCCAAGCAGGGGAGCAGTACTTC. Its protein is CSAAGTGQAGEQYF. The gene calls are TRBV20-1 and TRBJ2-7, with D perhaps matching TRBD2 (6 bases). CDR1 DFQATT and CDR2 SNEGSKA come from the germline V gene (reference sequence). This CDR3 is 14 amino acids long. With 6 bases removed from V and 7 bases from J, the gap between germline ends came to 22 bases.

The chain couples TRBV5-1 to TRBJ2-7, with 14 bases matching TRBD2. Germline CDR1 reads SGHRS; CDR2 reads YFSETQ. V lost 3 bases and J lost 3; bases outside the gene matches: 2. The CDR3 has 15 amino acids. CDR3 coding DNA: TGCGCCAGCAGCTGGGGACTAGCGGGAGACTACGAGCAGTACTTC. It translates to CASSWGLAGDYEQYF. The variable domain in full, completed from reference TRBV5-1 and TRBJ2-7, reads KAGVTQTPRYLIKTRGQQVTLSCSPISGHRSVSWYQQTPGQGLQFLFEYFSETQRNKGNFPGRFSGRQFSNSRSEMNVSTLELGDSALYLCASSWGLAGDYEQYFGPGTRLTVT.

This clonotype showed up many times. V gene TRBV20-1 combines with J gene TRBJ1-1, with 7 bases fitting TRBD1. Trimming cost V 3 bases and J 5 bases; bases outside gene matches: 12. Germline-derived CDR1 and CDR2 are DFQATT and SNEGSKA (reference sequence). This CDR3 spans 15 amino acids. CDR3 sequence: CSARTLGGLGTEAFF. The CDR3 DNA follows: TGCAGTGCTAGGACCCTAGGGGGCTTGGGGACTGAAGCTTTCTTT.

About this clonotype itself: This could be a read error, since a much larger clone is one nucleotide away. The J gene is TRBJ1-4, the V gene TRBV5-1, with 7 bases fitting TRBD1. Trimming removed 4 bases from V and 4 bases from J; junction bases left unmatched: 10. CDR1 and CDR2 from the germline V gene are SGHRS and YFSETQ. The CDR3 sequence is 16 residues long. In nucleotides, the CDR3 is TGCGCCAGCAGCCCCCCCGGGACAGCCCTTAATGAAAAACTGTTTTTT. Residues: CASSPPGTALNEKLFF. Looking up the rest from reference TRBV5-1 and TRBJ1-4 gives the full variable domain: KAGVTQTPRYLIKTRGQQVTLSCSPISGHRSVSWYQQTPGQGLQFLFEYFSETQRNKGNFPGRFSGRQFSNSRSEMNVSTLELGDSALYLCASSPPGTALNEKLFFGSGTQLSVL.